Presented here are 14 T cell receptor beta chains from one specimen sequenced in a study of blood T cell repertoires in COVID-19. The protocol was immunoSEQ multiplex PCR, while the TCRdb copy is restricted to in-frame clones and leaves out a portion. The sample shows fewer than 300,000 clones, 83% of them seen only once. The material sequenced was peripheral blood. These receptors all stem from a woman aged 45-59 years who had recovered from COVID-19.

The rearrangement joins TRBV10-2 to TRBJ2-2; 8 bases are a match to TRBD2. CDR3 length: 14 amino acids. In germline, CDR1 is WSHSY, CDR2 SAAADI. V lost 7 bases and J lost 5; bases outside the gene matches: 6. The chain's CDR3 is CASKEGGGTGELFF. The DNA of the CDR3 is TGCGCCAGCAAAGAAGGCGGGGGGACCGGGGAGCTGTTTTTT.

The rearrangement uses TRBV15 and TRBJ1-6; D is perhaps TRBD1 (5 bases). Germline V gives CDR1 LNHNV, CDR2 YYDKDF (reference sequence). CDR3 length equals 18 residues. V was shortened by 0 bases and J by 9 bases, with 21 bases between the two germline ends. CDR3 DNA sequence: TGTGCCACCAGCAGAGATCCCGCGACAGTATTAGGTGGTTCACCCCTCCACTTT. This codes for CATSRDPATVLGGSPLHF.

This clone was observed a handful of times. The chain is built from TRBV5-1 and TRBJ2-7, with D unclear. Germline CDR1 reads SGHRS; CDR2 reads YFSETQ. CDR3 length: 15 amino acids. With 2 bases removed from V and 5 bases from J, the gap between germline ends came to 17 bases. CDR3 sequence reads: CASSLGRSLRNEQYF. CDR3 in DNA: TGCGCCAGCAGCTTAGGTAGAAGTCTGCGGAACGAGCAGTACTTC.

Only one count was recorded for this clone. This rearrangement joins TRBV28 to TRBJ1-2; 8 bases are a match to TRBD1. This CDR3 spans 14 amino acids. In germline, CDR1 is MDHEN, CDR2 SYDVKM. Germline trimming cut 4 bases from V and 8 bases from J; bases unmatched to any gene: 9. In DNA, the CDR3 is TGTGCCAGCAGTTCCGGACAGGGATGGTACGGCTACACCTTC. This codes for CASSSGQGWYGYTF.

V gene TRBV7-2 combines with J gene TRBJ2-1, with 7 bases that match TRBD2. Unmatched junction bases numbered 25, after V lost 5 bases and J lost 15 bases. This CDR3 contains 17 residues. Germline loops: CDR1 SGHTA, CDR2 FQGNSA. The CDR3 DNA reads as TGTGCCAGCAGCCCCCTTGCCCCGGGTAGCTGGCGGGGGTGGGGGTTCTTC. Residues: CASSPLAPGSWRGWGFF.

The rearrangement joins TRBV28 to TRBJ1-2; 9 bases line up with TRBD1. The germline V gene has CDR1 MDHEN and CDR2 SYDVKM. With 8 bases clipped from V and 4 bases from J, the junction kept 14 bases outside the gene matches. The CDR3 has 16 residues. The CDR3 is CASGSPQGALGYGYTF. For the CDR3, the DNA is TGTGCCAGCGGCTCCCCACAGGGGGCGCTTGGCTATGGCTACACCTTC.

The rearrangement joins TRBV28 to TRBJ2-5; weak D call: TRBD2 (7 bases). The CDR3 is 15 amino acids. The V and J ends lost 5 bases and 5 bases respectively, with 18 bases between them. Germline CDR1 and CDR2: MDHEN and SYDVKM. The CDR3 region is CASSPPGEGRETQYF. CDR3 DNA sequence: TGTGCCAGCAGTCCCCCAGGGGAGGGGCGGGAGACCCAGTACTTC.

This sequence joins TRBV27 and TRBJ1-2; 8 nucleotides align to TRBD1. The CDR3 extends over 15 amino acids. V lost 5 bases to trimming and J lost 1 base; unmatched junction nucleotides: 6. Germline V gene sequence: CDR1 MNHEY, CDR2 SMNVEV (reference sequence). The CDR3: CASSPGTGRNYGYTF. The CDR3 coding sequence is TGTGCCAGCAGTCCTGGGACAGGTCGTAACTATGGCTACACCTTC.

The chain uses TRBV7-2 and TRBJ2-7, with 7 bases identical to TRBD1. The CDR3 consists of 15 residues. V dropped 4 bases and J dropped 5; count of bases not matched to a gene: 11. CDR1 and CDR2 (germline): SGHTA, FQGNSA. CDR3 sequence: CASSSNRGRTHEQYF. In nucleotides, the CDR3 is TGTGCCAGCAGCTCCAACAGGGGCAGGACGCACGAGCAGTACTTC.

The V gene is TRBV24-1, the J gene TRBJ2-1; 12 bases are a match to TRBD2. V trimming: 3 bases; J trimming: 3 bases; junction bases outside the gene matches: 8. The CDR3 runs 18 residues. The germline V gene has CDR1 KGHDR and CDR2 SFDVKD. The CDR3 coding sequence is TGTGCCACCAGTGATGCTTCGACTAGCGGGGGAGTCTACAATGAGCAGTTCTTC. It encodes CATSDASTSGGVYNEQFF.

V usage is TRBV6-1 and J usage is TRBJ2-5; TRBD1 aligns across 7 bases. With 3 bases clipped from V and 1 base from J, the junction kept 2 bases outside the gene matches. Germline-derived CDR1 and CDR2 are MNHNS and SASEGT. The CDR3 runs 14 residues. CDR3 amino acids: CASSEPGGQETQYF. CDR3 nucleotide sequence: TGTGCCAGCAGTGAGCCAGGGGGCCAAGAGACCCAGTACTTC.

The rearrangement uses TRBV27 and TRBJ1-1, with a possible D match to TRBD1 (5 bases). From germline, CDR1 is MNHEY and CDR2 SMNVEV (reference sequence). CDR3 length equals 13 residues. V was pared by 2 bases and J by 4 bases, with 8 bases between. The CDR3 loop reads CASSLGQFTEAFF. The CDR3 DNA reads TGTGCCAGCAGTTTAGGACAATTCACTGAAGCTTTCTTT.

The J gene is TRBJ1-1, the V gene TRBV19, with TRBD1 matching 7 bases. Looked up from germline, CDR1 is LNHDA and CDR2 is SQIVND (reference sequence). Trimming at V came to 6 bases and at J to 0 bases, leaving 13 bases not matched to a gene. CDR3 size: 17 residues. Written as DNA, the CDR3 is TGTGCCAGTAGACCGAGGACAGGTGTTATCATGAACACTGAAGCTTTCTTT. Protein: CASRPRTGVIMNTEAFF. Using reference TRBV19 and TRBJ1-1 for the parts outside the CDR3, the full variable domain is DGGITQSPKYLFRKEGQNVTLSCEQNLNHDAMYWYRQDPGQGLRLIYYSQIVNDFQKGDIAEGYSVSREKKESFPLTVTSAQKNPTAFYLCASRPRTGVIMNTEAFFGQGTRLTVV.

The J gene is TRBJ2-7, the V gene TRBV7-2; weak D call: TRBD2 (6 bases). CDR1 and CDR2 from the germline V gene are SGHTA and FQGNSA. V shed 1 base and J shed 6 bases, with 13 bases lying between them. This CDR3 region has 14 residues. The CDR3 here is CASSLVPGVSEQYF. The CDR3, as DNA: TGTGCCAGCAGCTTAGTTCCGGGGGTGAGCGAGCAGTACTTC.